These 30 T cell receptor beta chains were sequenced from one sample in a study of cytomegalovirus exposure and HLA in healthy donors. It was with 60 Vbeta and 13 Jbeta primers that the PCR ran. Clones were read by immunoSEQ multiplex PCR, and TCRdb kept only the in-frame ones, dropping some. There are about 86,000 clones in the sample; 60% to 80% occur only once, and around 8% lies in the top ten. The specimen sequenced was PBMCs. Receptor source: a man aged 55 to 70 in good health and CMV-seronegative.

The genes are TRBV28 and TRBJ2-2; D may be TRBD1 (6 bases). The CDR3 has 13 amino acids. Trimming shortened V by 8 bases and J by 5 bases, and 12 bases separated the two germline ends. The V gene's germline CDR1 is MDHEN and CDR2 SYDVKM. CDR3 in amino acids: CASWTERTGELFF. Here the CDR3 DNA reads TGTGCCAGCTGGACAGAACGAACCGGGGAGCTGTTTTTT.

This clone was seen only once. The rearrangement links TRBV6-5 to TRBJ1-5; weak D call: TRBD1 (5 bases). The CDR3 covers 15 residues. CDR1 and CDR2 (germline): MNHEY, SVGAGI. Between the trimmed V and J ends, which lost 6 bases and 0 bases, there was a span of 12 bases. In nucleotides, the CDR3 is TGTGCCAGCAGCAAGGAGGGGAATAGCAATCAGCCCCAGCATTTT. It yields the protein CASSKEGNSNQPQHF.

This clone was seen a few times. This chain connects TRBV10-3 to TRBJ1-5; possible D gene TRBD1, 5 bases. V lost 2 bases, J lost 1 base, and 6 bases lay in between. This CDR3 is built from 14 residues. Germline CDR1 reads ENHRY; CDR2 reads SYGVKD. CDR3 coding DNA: TGTGCCATCAGTGAGCCAGGGAGCAATCAGCCCCAGCATTTT. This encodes CAISEPGSNQPQHF.

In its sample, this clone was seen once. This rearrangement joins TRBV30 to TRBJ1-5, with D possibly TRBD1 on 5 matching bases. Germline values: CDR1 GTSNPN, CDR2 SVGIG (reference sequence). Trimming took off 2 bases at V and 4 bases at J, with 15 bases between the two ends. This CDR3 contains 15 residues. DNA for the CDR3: TGTGCCTGGAGTCCGGGGGTTACGCTAAATCAGCCCCAGCATTTT. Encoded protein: CAWSPGVTLNQPQHF.

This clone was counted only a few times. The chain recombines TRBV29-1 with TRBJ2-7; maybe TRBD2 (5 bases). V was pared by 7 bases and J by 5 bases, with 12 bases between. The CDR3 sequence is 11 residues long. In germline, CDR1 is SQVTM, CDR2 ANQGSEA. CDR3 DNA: TGCAGCGGGGGAGCCGGCCACGAGCAGTACTTC. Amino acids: CSGGAGHEQYF.

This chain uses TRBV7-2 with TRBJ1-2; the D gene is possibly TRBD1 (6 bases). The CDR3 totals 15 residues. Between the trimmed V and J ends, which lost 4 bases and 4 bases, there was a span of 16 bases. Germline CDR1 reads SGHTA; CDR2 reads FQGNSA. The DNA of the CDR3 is TGTGCCAGCAGCTCGACAGGATTACCGGGCTATGGCTACACCTTC. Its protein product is CASSSTGLPGYGYTF. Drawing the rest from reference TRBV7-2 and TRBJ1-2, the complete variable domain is GAGVSQSPSNKVTEKGKDVELRCDPISGHTALYWYRQSLGQGLEFLIYFQGNSAPDKSGLPSDRFSAERTGGSVSTLTIQRTQQEDSAVYLCASSSTGLPGYGYTFGSGTRLTVV.

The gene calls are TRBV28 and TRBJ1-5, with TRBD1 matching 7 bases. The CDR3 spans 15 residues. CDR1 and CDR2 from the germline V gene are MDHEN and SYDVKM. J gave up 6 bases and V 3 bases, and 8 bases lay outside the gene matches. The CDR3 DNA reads TGTGCCAGCAGTTTGCTCAGGGGGGCTAGTCAGCCCCAGCATTTT. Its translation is CASSLLRGASQPQHF. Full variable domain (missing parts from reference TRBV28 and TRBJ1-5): DVKVTQSSRYLVKRTGEKVFLECVQDMDHENMFWYRQDPGLGLRLIYFSYDVKMKEKGDIPEGYSVSREKKERFSLILESASTNQTSMYLCASSLLRGASQPQHFGDGTRLSIL.

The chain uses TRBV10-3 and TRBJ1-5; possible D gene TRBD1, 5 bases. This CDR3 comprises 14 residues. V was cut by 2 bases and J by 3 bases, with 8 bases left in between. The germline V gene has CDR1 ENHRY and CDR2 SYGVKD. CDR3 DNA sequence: TGTGCCATCAGTGAGCGACAGCCCAATCAGCCCCAGCATTTT. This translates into CAISERQPNQPQHF.

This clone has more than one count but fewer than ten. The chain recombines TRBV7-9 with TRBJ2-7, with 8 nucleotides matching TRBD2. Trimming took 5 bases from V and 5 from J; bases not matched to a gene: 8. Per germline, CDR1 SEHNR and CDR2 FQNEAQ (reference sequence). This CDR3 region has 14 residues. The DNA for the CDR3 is TGTGCCAGCAGCCGTAGCGGGAATGTAGACGAGCAGTACTTC. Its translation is CASSRSGNVDEQYF.

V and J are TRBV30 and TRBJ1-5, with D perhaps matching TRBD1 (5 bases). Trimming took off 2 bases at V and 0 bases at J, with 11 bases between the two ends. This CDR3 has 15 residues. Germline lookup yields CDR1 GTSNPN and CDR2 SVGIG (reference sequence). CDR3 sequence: CAWSHGGVSNQPQHF. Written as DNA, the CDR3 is TGTGCCTGGAGTCATGGGGGGGTTAGCAATCAGCCCCAGCATTTT.

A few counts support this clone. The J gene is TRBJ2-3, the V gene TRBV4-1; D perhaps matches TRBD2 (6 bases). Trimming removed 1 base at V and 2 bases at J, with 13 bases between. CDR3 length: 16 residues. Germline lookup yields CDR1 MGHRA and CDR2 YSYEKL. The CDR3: CASSQVTGAVTDTQYF. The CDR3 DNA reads TGCGCCAGCAGCCAAGTAACGGGAGCGGTCACAGATACGCAGTATTTT.

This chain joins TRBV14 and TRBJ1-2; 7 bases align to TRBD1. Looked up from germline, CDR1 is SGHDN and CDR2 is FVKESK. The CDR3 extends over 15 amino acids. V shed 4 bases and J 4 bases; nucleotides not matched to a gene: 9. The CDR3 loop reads CASSPSGTVAYGYTF. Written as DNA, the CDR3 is TGTGCCAGCAGCCCTTCCGGGACAGTGGCCTATGGCTACACCTTC.

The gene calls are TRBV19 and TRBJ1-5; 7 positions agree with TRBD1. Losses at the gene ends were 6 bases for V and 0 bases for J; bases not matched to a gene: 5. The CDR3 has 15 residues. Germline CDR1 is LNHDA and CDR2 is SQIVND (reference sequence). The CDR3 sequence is CASSPTGNSNQPQHF. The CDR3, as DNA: TGTGCCAGTAGCCCGACAGGGAATAGCAATCAGCCCCAGCATTTT.

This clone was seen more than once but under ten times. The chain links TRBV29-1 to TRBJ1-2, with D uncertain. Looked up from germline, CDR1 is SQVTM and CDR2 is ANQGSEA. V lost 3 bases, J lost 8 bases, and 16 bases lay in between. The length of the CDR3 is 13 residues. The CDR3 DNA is TGCAGCGTTGAGTTTCGAGAAGAACGCGGCTACACCTTC. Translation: CSVEFREERGYTF.

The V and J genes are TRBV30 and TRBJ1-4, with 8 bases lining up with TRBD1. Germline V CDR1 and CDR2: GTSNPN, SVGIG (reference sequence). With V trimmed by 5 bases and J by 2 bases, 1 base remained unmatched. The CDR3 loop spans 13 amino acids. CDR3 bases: TGTGCCTGGGACAGGGGTACTAATGAAAAACTGTTTTTT. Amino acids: CAWDRGTNEKLFF.

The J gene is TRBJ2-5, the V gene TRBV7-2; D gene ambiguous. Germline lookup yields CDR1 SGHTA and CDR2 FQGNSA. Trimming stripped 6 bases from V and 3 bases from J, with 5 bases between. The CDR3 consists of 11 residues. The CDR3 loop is CASSQKETQYF. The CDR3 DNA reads TGTGCCAGCAGTCAAAAAGAGACCCAGTACTTC.

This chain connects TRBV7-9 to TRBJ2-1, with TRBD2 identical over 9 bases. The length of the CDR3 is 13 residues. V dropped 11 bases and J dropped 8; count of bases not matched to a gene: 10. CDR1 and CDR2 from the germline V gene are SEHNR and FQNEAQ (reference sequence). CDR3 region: CAFPGTSRHEQFF. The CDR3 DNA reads TGTGCCTTCCCCGGGACTAGCAGGCATGAGCAGTTCTTC.

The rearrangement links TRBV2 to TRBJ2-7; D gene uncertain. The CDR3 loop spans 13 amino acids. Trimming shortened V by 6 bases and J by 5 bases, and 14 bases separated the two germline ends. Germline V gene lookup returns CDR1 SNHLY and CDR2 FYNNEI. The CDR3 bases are TGTGCCAGCAGCCTCGGGTACCCCAACGAGCAGTACTTC. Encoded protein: CASSLGYPNEQYF.

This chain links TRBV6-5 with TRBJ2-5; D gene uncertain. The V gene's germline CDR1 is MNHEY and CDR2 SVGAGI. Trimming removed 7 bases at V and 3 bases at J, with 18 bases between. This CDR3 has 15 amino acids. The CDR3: CASTTPSAGKETQYF. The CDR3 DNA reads TGTGCCAGCACCACCCCCTCCGCAGGCAAAGAGACCCAGTACTTC.

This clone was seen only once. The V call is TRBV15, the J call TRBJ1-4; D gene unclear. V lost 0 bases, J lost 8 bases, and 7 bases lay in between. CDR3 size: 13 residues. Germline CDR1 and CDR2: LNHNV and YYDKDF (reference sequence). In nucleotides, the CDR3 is TGTGCCACCAGCAGAGACAACGGGGAAAAACTGTTTTTT. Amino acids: CATSRDNGEKLFF. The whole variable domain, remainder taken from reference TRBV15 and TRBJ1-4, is DAMVIQNPRYQVTQFGKPVTLSCSQTLNHNVMYWYQQKSSQAPKLLFHYYDKDFNNEADTPDNFQSRRPNTSFCFLDIRSPGLGDTAMYLCATSRDNGEKLFFGSGTQLSVL.

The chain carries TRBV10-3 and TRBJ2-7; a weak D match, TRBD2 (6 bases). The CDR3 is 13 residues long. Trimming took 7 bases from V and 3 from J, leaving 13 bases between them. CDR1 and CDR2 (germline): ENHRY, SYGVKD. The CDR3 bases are TGTGCCATCAACGGGGGAGAAGACTACGAGCAGTACTTC. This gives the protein CAINGGEDYEQYF.

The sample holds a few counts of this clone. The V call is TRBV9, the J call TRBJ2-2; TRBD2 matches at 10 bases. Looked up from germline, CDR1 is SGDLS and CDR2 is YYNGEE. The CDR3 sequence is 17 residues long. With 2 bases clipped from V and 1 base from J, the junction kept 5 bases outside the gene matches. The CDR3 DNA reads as TGTGCCAGCAGCGTCTTAGCGGGGGGCGTGAACACCGGGGAGCTGTTTTTT. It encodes CASSVLAGGVNTGELFF.

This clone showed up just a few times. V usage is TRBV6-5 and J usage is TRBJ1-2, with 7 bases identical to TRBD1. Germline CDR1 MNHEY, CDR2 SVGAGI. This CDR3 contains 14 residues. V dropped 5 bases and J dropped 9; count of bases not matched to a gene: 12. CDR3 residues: CASSPSGQALRYTF. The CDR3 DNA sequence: TGTGCCAGCAGTCCCTCTGGACAGGCTTTGCGCTACACCTTC.

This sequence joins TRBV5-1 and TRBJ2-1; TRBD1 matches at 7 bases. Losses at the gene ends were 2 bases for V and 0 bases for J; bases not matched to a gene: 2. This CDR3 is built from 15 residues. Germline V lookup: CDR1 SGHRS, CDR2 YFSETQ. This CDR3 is CASSLQGSSYNEQFF. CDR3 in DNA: TGCGCCAGCAGCTTACAGGGGAGCTCCTACAATGAGCAGTTCTTC.

Here the CDR3 reads CASSLFSNQPQHF. The DNA for the CDR3 is TGTGCCAGCAGCCTTTTTAGCAATCAGCCCCAGCATTTT. This chain links TRBV7-2 with TRBJ1-5; D is uncertain. The CDR3 totals 13 residues. V lost 5 bases, J lost 0 bases, and 5 bases lay in between. In germline, CDR1 is SGHTA, CDR2 FQGNSA.

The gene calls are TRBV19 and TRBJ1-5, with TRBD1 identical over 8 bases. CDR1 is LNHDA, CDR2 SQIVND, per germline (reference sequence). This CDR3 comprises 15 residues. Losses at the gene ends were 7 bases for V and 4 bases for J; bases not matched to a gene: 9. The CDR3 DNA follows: TGTGCCAGTACTATCCCGGGACAGGCTAATCAGCCCCAGCATTTT. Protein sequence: CASTIPGQANQPQHF. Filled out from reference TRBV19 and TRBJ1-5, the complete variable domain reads DGGITQSPKYLFRKEGQNVTLSCEQNLNHDAMYWYRQDPGQGLRLIYYSQIVNDFQKGDIAEGYSVSREKKESFPLTVTSAQKNPTAFYLCASTIPGQANQPQHFGDGTRLSIL.

The CDR3 protein is CSSDRSNTEAFF. In DNA, the CDR3 is TGCAGTTCCGACAGGAGTAACACTGAAGCTTTCTTT. The chain joins TRBV29-1 to TRBJ1-1; D possibly corresponds to TRBD1 (6 bases). CDR1 is SQVTM and CDR2 is ANQGSEA in the germline V gene. The CDR3 length is 12 residues.

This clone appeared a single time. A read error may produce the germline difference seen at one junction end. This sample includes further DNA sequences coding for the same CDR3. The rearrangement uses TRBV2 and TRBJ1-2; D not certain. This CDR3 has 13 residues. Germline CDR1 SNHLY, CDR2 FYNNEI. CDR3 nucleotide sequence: TGTGCCAGCAGTGGCAACGGAGCCTATGGCTACACCTTT. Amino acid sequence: CASSGNGAYGYTF.

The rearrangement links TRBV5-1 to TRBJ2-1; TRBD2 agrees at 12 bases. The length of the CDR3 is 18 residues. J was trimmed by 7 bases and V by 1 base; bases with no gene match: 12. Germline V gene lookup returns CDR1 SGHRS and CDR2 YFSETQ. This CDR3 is CASSLPYMTSGSRNEQFF. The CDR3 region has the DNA TGCGCCAGCAGCTTGCCCTACATGACTAGCGGGAGTAGAAATGAGCAGTTCTTC.

The DNA of the CDR3 is TGTGCCAGCTCACGACAGGGTGGGGGACAGCCCCAGCATTTT. Translating gives CASSRQGGGQPQHF. The genes are TRBV18 and TRBJ1-5, with TRBD1 identical over 7 bases. Looked up from germline, CDR1 is KGHSH and CDR2 is LQKENI. The CDR3 loop spans 14 amino acids. The trim removed 4 bases at V and 7 bases at J, leaving 7 bases unmatched. Using reference TRBV18 and TRBJ1-5 for the parts outside the CDR3, the full variable domain is NAGVMQNPRHLVRRRGQEARLRCSPMKGHSHVYWYRQLPEEGLKFMVYLQKENIIDESGMPKERFSAEFPKEGPSILRIQQVVRGDSAAYFCASSRQGGGQPQHFGDGTRLSIL.